The 10 T cell receptor beta chains presented below share a single source sample, sequenced in a study of blood T cell repertoires in COVID-19. The table came from immunoSEQ multiplex PCR; TCRdb's copy has only in-frame clones and leaves some out. Altogether 150,000 to 200,000 clones are present, roughly nine tenths being singletons, with the ten largest covering roughly 24%. Sequencing was carried out using peripheral blood. The receptor set was obtained from a man in his fifties or sixties with acute or convalescent COVID-19.

Only one count was recorded for this clone. The chain carries TRBV5-1 and TRBJ1-1; 8 positions agree with TRBD1. The CDR3 sequence is 14 residues long. J lost 3 bases, V lost 3 bases, and 4 bases had no gene match. Germline-derived CDR1 and CDR2 are SGHRS and YFSETQ. The CDR3: CASSYDRGDTEAFF. The CDR3 nucleotides read TGCGCCAGCAGCTACGACAGGGGAGACACTGAAGCTTTCTTT.

The CDR3 bases are TGCGCCAGCAGCCAATCGTCCGGGACAGGGGGAAGAGGCTACACCTTC. It yields the protein CASSQSSGTGGRGYTF. J is TRBJ1-2 and V is TRBV4-3, with 11 positions matching TRBD1. Per the germline V gene, CDR1 is LGHNA and CDR2 is YSLEER. The CDR3 loop spans 16 amino acids. V was pared by 2 bases and J by 8 bases, with 10 bases of the junction left unmatched.

The chain links TRBV30 to TRBJ1-6; the match to TRBD1 covers 10 bases. J lost 7 bases, V lost 5 bases, and 2 bases had no gene match. Germline CDR1 is GTSNPN and CDR2 is SVGIG (reference sequence). The CDR3 is 13 residues long. CDR3 in DNA: TGTGCCTGGGGGACAGGGGCCAATTCACCCCTCCACTTT. Translating gives CAWGTGANSPLHF.

The CDR3 region has the DNA TGCGCCAGCAGCTTGACGGACAGAGTTTACGGCTACACCTTC. Its translation is CASSLTDRVYGYTF. V is TRBV5-1 and J is TRBJ1-2; TRBD1 is a possible D gene (6 bases). Germline V lookup: CDR1 SGHRS, CDR2 YFSETQ. The V gene lost 1 base and the J gene lost 8 bases, with 15 bases spanning the gap. The CDR3 spans 14 residues.

The chain carries TRBV18 and TRBJ1-2; the D is unclear. CDR1 is KGHSH, CDR2 LQKENI, per germline. The CDR3 length is 11 residues. Deletions cut 6 bases from V and 7 bases from J, with 9 bases between. CDR3 loop: CASSSFSGYTF. CDR3 bases: TGTGCCAGCTCGTCGTTCTCTGGCTACACCTTC.

J is TRBJ1-1 and V is TRBV5-8; the match to TRBD1 covers 7 bases. The junction had 6 bases not matched to a gene; V was cut back by 3 bases and J by 1 base. CDR3 length: 15 amino acids. The germline V gene has CDR1 SGHTS and CDR2 YDEGEE. Here the CDR3 reads CASSSGTVRNTEAFF. CDR3 DNA sequence: TGTGCCAGCAGCTCCGGGACAGTCAGGAACACTGAAGCTTTCTTT.

This chain uses TRBV11-3 with TRBJ1-6, with D possibly matching TRBD1 (6 bases). Germline values: CDR1 SGHNT, CDR2 YENEEA. The CDR3 loop spans 15 amino acids. Trimming removed 1 base from V and 6 bases from J, with 10 bases in between. CDR3 coding DNA: TGTGCCAGCAGCTTAGGGACAGAATTTAATTCACCCCTCCACTTT. This sequence encodes CASSLGTEFNSPLHF.

This sequence joins TRBV21-1 and TRBJ2-2; the table gives TRBD2 as D, unverified against the DNA. TRBV21-1 is reported as a pseudogene. CDR3 length: 16 residues. CDR3 sequence (DNA): TGTGCCAGCAGCAAACCTCCGCAAGTACTCACCGGGGAGCTGTTTTTT. Its protein is CASSKPPQVLTGELFF.

V gene TRBV5-1 combines with J gene TRBJ1-1; 9 bases fit TRBD1. V trimming: 4 bases; J trimming: 7 bases; junction bases outside the gene matches: 8. The CDR3 is made up of 14 amino acids. Germline loops: CDR1 SGHRS, CDR2 YFSETQ. The CDR3 DNA sequence: TGCGCCAGCAGCCTAGGGACAGGGAACGTTGAAGCTTTCTTT. Protein: CASSLGTGNVEAFF.

The chain combines TRBV29-1 with TRBJ2-3; 11 bases agree with TRBD1. The V and J ends lost 7 bases and 5 bases, in that order; junction bases with no gene match: 5. The CDR3 runs to 13 residues. CDR1 is SQVTM and CDR2 is ANQGSEA in the germline V gene. The CDR3 reads CSAGQGAGDTQYF. In DNA form, the CDR3 reads TGCAGCGCTGGACAGGGGGCCGGAGATACGCAGTATTTT.